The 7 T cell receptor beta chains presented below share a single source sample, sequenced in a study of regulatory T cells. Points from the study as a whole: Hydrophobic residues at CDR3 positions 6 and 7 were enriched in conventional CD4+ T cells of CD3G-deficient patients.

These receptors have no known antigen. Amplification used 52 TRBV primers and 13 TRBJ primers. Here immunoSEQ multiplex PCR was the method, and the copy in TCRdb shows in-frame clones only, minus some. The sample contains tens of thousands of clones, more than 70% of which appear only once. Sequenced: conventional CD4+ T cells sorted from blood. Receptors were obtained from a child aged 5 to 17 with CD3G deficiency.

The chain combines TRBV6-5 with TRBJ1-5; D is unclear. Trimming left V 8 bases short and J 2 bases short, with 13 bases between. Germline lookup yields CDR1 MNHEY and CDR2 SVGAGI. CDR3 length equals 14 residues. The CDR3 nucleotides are TGTGCCAGCGGGGATTCGGACGGCAATCAGCCCCAGCATTTT. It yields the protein CASGDSDGNQPQHF.

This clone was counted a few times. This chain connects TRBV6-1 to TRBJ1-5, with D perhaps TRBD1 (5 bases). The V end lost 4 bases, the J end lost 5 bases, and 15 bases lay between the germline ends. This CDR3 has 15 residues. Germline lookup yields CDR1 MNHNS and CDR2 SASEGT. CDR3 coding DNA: TGTGCCAGCAGTGGAGCTTATTGGGGGGATCAGCCCCAGCATTTT. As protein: CASSGAYWGDQPQHF.

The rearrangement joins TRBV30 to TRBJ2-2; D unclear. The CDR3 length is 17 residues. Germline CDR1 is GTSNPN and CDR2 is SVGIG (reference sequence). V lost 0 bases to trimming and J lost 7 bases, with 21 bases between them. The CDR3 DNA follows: TGTGCCTGGAGTGTACGGCCCGGGTCGGGTGCAGGCGGGGAGCTGTTTTTT. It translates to CAWSVRPGSGAGGELFF.

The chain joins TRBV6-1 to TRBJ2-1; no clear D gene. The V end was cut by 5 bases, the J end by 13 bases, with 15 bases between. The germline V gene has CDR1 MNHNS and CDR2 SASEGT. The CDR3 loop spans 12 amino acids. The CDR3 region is CASSPTPTPQFF. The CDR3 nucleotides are TGTGCCAGCAGTCCGACCCCCACCCCTCAGTTCTTC.

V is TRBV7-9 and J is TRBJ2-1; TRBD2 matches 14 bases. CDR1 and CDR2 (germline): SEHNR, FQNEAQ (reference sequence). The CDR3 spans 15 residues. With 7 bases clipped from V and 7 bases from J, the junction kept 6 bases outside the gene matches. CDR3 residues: CASTLGTSGSNEQFF. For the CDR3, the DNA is TGTGCCAGCACCCTGGGGACTAGCGGGAGTAATGAGCAGTTCTTC.

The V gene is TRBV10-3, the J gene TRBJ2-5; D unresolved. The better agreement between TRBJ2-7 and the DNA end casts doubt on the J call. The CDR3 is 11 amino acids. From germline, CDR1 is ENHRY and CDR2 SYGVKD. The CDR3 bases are TGTGCCATCGGGGTGAACCACGAGCAGTACTTC. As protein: CAIGVNHEQYF.

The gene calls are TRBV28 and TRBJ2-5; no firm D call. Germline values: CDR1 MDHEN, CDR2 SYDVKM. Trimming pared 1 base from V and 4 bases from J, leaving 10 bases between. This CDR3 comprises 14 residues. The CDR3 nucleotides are TGTGCCAGCAGTTTATCAGGAAGGCGAGAGACCCAGTACTTC. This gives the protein CASSLSGRRETQYF.